Listed here are 6 T cell receptor beta chains from one sample, sequenced in a study of cytomegalovirus exposure and HLA in healthy donors. Primers: 60 Vbeta forward and 13 Jbeta reverse. The method was immunoSEQ multiplex PCR; TCRdb's version includes in-frame clones alone and lacks a portion of them. The data hold about 130,000 clones, with 65% to 80% observed a single time. The sequencing input was PBMCs. These receptor sequences come from a male donor in good health and CMV-seropositive.

The chain carries TRBV6-1 and TRBJ1-3; the D is unclear. This CDR3 spans 17 amino acids. Germline V gene sequence: CDR1 MNHNS, CDR2 SASEGT. Trimming took off 2 bases at V and 0 bases at J, with 14 bases between the two ends. The CDR3 nucleotides are TGTGCCAGCAGTGAATGGTTTGGGCGAACCTCTGGAAACACCATATATTTT. Protein: CASSEWFGRTSGNTIYF.

Only a few counts were recorded for this clone. The junction and the germline gene differ at one end; a read error may be behind it. The chain carries TRBV25-1 and TRBJ2-6; D is perhaps TRBD1 (5 bases). Germline CDR1 reads MGHDK; CDR2 reads SYGVNS. This CDR3 is built from 13 residues. CDR3 bases: TGTGCCAGCAGTGTCCTAGGGGCCAACGGCCTGACTTTC. It codes for CASSVLGANGLTF. The variable domain in full, completed from reference TRBV25-1 and TRBJ2-6, reads EADIYQTPRYLVIGTGKKITLECSQTMGHDKMYWYQQDPGMELHLIHYSYGVNSTEKGDLSSESTVSRIRTEHFPLTLESARPSHTSQYLCASSVLGANGLTFGAGSRLTVL.

This clone showed up just once. The rearrangement joins TRBV7-3 to TRBJ1-3; TRBD1 matches at 8 bases. V was pared by 5 bases and J by 0 bases, with 3 bases of the junction left unmatched. Germline loops: CDR1 SGHTA, CDR2 FQGTGA. The CDR3 runs to 15 residues. CDR3: CASSLGTGSGNTIYF. The CDR3, as DNA: TGTGCCAGCAGCCTGGGGACAGGCTCTGGAAACACCATATATTTT.

The V call is TRBV5-1, the J call TRBJ2-5, with a tentative D call TRBD1 (5 bases). The J call may be incorrect, as the DNA end agrees better with TRBJ2-7. The CDR3 runs to 15 residues. Germline assignment: CDR1 SGHRS and CDR2 YFSETQ. CDR3 sequence (DNA): TGCGCCAGCAGCCCGGTGAAAGGGGTGGCCTACGAGCAGTACTTC. Protein: CASSPVKGVAYEQYF.

This chain joins TRBV27 and TRBJ1-5; possibly TRBD1 for D (5 bases). V lost 6 bases to trimming and J lost 4 bases, with 13 bases between them. The CDR3 runs to 14 residues. Germline lookup yields CDR1 MNHEY and CDR2 SMNVEV (reference sequence). CDR3: CASRLRAGNQPQHF. The CDR3 DNA is TGTGCCAGCAGACTCAGGGCGGGGAATCAGCCCCAGCATTTT.

This chain connects TRBV28 to TRBJ2-6, with TRBD1 matching over 9 bases. The CDR3 totals 17 residues. V gave up 8 bases and J gave up 1 base; unmatched junction bases: 9. CDR1 is MDHEN and CDR2 is SYDVKM in the germline V gene. CDR3 region: CASRAGQGLSGANVLTF. CDR3 in DNA: TGTGCCAGCCGCGCGGGACAGGGTTTATCTGGGGCCAACGTCCTGACTTTC.